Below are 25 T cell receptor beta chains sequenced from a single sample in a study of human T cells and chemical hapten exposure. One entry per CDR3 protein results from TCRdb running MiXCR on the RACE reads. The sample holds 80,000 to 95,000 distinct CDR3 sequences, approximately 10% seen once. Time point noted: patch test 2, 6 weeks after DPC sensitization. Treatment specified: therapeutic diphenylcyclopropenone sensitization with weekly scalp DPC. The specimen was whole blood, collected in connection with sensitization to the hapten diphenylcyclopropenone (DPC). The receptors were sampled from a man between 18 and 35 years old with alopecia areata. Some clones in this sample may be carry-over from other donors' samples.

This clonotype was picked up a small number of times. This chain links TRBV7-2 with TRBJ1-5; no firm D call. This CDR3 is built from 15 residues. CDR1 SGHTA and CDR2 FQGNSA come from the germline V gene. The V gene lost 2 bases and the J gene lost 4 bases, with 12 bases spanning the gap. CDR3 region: CASSLRVQGNQPQHF. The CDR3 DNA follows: TGTGCCAGCAGCTTACGAGTGCAAGGTAATCAGCCCCAGCATTTT.

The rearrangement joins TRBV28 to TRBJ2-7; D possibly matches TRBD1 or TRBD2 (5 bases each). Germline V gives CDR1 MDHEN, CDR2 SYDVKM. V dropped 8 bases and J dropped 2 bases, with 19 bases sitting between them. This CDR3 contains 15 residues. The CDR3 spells CASATPGTVPYEQYF. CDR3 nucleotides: TGTGCCAGCGCTACACCCGGGACGGTTCCCTACGAGCAGTACTTC.

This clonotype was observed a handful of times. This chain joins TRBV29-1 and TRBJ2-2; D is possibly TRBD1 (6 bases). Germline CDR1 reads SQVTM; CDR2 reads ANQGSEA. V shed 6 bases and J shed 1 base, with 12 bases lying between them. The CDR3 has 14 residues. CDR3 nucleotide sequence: TGCAGCGTACTGACAGGACGGAACACCGGGGAGCTGTTTTTT. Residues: CSVLTGRNTGELFF.

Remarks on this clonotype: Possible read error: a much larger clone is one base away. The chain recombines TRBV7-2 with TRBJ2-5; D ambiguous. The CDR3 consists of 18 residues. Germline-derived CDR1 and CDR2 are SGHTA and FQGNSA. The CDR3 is CASSLTDPFTAYQGTQYF. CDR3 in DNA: TGTGCCAGCAGCTTAACAGACCCTTTCACAGCGTACCAAGGGACCCAGTACTTC.

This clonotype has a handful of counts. CDR3: CASSRKQGLLIYEQYF. The CDR3 region has the DNA TGTGCCAGTAGTAGAAAACAGGGACTGCTTATCTACGAGCAGTACTTC. The chain employs TRBV19 and TRBJ2-7; either TRBD1 or TRBD2 may supply D (6 bases each). CDR3 length: 16 residues. Per the germline V gene, CDR1 is LNHDA and CDR2 is SQIVND (reference sequence). V was shortened by 4 bases and J by 3 bases, with 19 bases between the two germline ends. The full variable domain, completed using reference TRBV19 and TRBJ2-7, is DGGITQSPKYLFRKEGQNVTLSCEQNLNHDAMYWYRQDPGQGLRLIYYSQIVNDFQKGDIAEGYSVSREKKESFPLTVTSAQKNPTAFYLCASSRKQGLLIYEQYFGPGTRLTVT.

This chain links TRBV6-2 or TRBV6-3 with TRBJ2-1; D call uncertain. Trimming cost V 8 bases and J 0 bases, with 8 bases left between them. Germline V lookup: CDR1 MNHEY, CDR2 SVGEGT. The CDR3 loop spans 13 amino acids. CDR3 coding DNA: TGTGCCAGCGTTGATTCCTCCTACAATGAGCAGTTCTTC. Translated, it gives CASVDSSYNEQFF.

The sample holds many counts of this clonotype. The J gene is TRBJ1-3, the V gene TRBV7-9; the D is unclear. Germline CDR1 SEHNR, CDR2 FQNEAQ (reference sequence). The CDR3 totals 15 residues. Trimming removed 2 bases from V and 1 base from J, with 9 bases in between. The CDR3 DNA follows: TGTGCCAGCAGCTTACATCCCGATTCTGGAAACACCATATATTTT. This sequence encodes CASSLHPDSGNTIYF.

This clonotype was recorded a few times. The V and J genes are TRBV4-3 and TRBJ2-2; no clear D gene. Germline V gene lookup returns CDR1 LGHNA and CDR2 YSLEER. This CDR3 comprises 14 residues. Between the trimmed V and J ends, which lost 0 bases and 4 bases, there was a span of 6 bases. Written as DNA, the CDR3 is TGCGCCAGCAGCCAAGAATCGGGCACCGGGGAGCTGTTTTTT. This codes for CASSQESGTGELFF.

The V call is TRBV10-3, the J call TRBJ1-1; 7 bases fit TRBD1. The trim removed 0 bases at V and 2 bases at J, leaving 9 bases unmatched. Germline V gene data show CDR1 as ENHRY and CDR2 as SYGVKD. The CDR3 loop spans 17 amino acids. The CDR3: CAISESRDRTINTEAFF. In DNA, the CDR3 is TGTGCCATCAGTGAGTCGAGGGACAGAACAATTAACACTGAAGCTTTCTTT.

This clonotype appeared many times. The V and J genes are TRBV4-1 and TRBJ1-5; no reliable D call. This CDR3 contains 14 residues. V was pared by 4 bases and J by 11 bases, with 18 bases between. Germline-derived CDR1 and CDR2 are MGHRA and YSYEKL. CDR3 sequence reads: CASSRLIAESAQHF. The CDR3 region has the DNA TGCGCCAGCAGCCGCCTTATAGCCGAGTCGGCCCAGCATTTT.

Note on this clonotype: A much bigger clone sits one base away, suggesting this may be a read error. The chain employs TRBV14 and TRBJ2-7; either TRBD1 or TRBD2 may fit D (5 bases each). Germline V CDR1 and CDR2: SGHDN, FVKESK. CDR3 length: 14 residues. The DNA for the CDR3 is TGTGCCAGCAGCCCGGGACCCTTCTTCTACGAGCGGTACTTC. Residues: CASSPGPFFYERYF.

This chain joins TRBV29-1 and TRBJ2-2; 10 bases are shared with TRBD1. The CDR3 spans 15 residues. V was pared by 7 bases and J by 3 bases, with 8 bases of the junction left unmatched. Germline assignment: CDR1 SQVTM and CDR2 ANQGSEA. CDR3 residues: CSATRTGGDTGELFF. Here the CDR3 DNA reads TGCAGCGCCACAAGGACAGGGGGGGACACCGGGGAGCTGTTTTTT.

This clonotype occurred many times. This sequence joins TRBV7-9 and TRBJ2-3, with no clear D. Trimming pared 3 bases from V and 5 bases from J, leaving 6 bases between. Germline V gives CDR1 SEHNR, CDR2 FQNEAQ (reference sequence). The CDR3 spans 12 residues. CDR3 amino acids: CASSFSRDTQYF. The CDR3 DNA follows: TGTGCCAGCAGCTTTTCTAGAGATACGCAGTATTTT.

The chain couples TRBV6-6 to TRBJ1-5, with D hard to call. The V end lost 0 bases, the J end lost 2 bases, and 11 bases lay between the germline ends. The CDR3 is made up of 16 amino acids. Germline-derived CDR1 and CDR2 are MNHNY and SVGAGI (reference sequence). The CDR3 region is CASSYSLTGRNQPQHF. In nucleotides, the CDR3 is TGTGCCAGCAGTTACTCTTTGACTGGACGCAATCAGCCCCAGCATTTT.

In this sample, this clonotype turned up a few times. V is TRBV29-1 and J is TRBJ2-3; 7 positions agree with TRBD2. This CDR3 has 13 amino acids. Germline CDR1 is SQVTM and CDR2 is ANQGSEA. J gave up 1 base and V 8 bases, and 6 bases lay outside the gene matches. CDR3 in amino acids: CSSEAGGTDTQYF. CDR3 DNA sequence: TGCAGCTCTGAGGCGGGGGGCACAGATACGCAGTATTTT.

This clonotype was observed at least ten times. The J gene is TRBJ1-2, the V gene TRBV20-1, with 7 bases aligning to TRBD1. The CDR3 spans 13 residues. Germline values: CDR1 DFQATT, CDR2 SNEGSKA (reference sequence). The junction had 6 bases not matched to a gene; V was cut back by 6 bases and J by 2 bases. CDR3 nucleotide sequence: TGCAGTGCCGCCCTACAGGGGAACTATGGCTACACCTTC. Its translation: CSAALQGNYGYTF.

The CDR3 nucleotides are TGTGCCAGCAGCAAAGGACTAGCGGGGGCCAACCAAGAGACCCAGTACTTC. This encodes CASSKGLAGANQETQYF. The rearrangement uses TRBV28 and TRBJ2-5; 13 nucleotides agree with TRBD2. In germline, CDR1 is MDHEN, CDR2 SYDVKM. This CDR3 comprises 17 residues. The junction had 7 bases not matched to a gene; V was cut back by 6 bases and J by 0 bases.

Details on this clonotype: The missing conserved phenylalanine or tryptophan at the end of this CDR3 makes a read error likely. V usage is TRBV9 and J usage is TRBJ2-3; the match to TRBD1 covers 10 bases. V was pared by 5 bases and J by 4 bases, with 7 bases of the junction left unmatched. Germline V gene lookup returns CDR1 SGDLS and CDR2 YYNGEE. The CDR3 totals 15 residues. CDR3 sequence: CASRQGQGGPDTQYL. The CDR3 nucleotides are TGTGCCAGCAGACAAGGACAGGGGGGTCCAGATACGCAGTATTTG.

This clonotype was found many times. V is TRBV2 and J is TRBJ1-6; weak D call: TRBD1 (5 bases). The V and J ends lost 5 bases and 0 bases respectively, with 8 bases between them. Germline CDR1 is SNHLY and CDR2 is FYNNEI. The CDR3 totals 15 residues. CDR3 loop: CASSQGNSYNSPLHF. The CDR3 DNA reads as TGTGCCAGCAGTCAGGGAAACTCCTATAATTCACCCCTCCACTTT.

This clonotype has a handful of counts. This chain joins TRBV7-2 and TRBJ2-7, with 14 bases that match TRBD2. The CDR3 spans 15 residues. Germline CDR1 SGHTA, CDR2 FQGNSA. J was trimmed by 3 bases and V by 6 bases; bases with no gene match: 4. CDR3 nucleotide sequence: TGTGCCAGCAGGGAGACTAGCGGGGGGGACTACGAGCAGTACTTC. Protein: CASRETSGGDYEQYF.

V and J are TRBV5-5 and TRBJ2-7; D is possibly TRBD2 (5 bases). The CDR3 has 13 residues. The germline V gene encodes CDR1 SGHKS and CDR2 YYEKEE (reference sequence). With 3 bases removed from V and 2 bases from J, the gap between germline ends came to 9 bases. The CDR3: CASSSGLTYEQYV. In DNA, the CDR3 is TGTGCCAGCAGCTCCGGACTCACCTACGAGCAGTACGTC.

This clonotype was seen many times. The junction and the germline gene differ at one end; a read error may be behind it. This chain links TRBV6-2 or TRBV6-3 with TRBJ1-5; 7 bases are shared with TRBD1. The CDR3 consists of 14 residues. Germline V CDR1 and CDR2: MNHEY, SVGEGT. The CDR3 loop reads CASSYDLPGQRQHF. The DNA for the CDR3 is TGTGCCAGCAGTTACGATCTCCCGGGACAGCGCCAGCATTTT.

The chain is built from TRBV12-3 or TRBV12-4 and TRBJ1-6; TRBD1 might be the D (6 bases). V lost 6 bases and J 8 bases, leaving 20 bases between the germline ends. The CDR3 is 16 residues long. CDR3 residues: CASSPRGAQWDSPLHF. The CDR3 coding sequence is TGTGCCAGCAGCCCACGGGGGGCGCAGTGGGATTCACCCCTCCACTTT.

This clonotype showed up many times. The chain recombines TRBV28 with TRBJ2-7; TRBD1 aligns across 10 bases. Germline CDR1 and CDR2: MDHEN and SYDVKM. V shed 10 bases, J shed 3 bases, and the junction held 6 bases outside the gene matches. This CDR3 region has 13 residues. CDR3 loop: CATSGTGDYEQYF. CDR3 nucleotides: TGTGCCACAAGCGGGACAGGGGACTACGAGCAGTACTTC. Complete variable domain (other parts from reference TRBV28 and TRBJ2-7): DVKVTQSSRYLVKRTGEKVFLECVQDMDHENMFWYRQDPGLGLRLIYFSYDVKMKEKGDIPEGYSVSREKKERFSLILESASTNQTSMYLCATSGTGDYEQYFGPGTRLTVT.

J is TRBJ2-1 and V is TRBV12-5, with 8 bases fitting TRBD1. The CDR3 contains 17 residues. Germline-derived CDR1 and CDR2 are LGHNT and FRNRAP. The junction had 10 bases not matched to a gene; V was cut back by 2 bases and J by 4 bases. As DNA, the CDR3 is TGTGCTAGTGGTTTGATCGCAGGGGGCTATTCTTACAATGAGCAGTTCTTC. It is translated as CASGLIAGGYSYNEQFF.